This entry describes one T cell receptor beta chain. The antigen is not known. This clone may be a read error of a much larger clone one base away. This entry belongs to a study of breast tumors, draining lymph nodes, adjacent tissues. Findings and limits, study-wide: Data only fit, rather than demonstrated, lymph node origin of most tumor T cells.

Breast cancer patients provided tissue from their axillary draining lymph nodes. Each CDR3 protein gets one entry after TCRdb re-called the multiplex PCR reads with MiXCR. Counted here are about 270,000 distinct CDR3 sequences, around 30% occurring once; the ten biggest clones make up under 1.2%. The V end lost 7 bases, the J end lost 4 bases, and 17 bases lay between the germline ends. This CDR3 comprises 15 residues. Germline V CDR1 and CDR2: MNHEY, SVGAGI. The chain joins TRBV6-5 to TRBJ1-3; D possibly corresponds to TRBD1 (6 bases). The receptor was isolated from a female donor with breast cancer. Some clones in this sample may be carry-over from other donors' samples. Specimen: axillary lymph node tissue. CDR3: CASKGVLTSGNTIYF. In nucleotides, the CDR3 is TGTGCCAGCAAGGGGGTCCTTACTTCGGGAAACACCATATATTTT.